The T cell receptor beta chain described here comes from a study of identical twins. TCRdb called the 5' RACE reads again in MiXCR, with one record for every CDR3 protein. Here the sample spans around 480,000 distinct CDR3 sequences, over 11% being singletons. The study, taken as a whole, reports: The conclusions drew on cross-sectional statistical analysis instead of tracking the same donors. Modelling underestimated the level of out-of-frame TCR alpha sharing observed in monozygotic twins.

Turning to this clonotype: Its antigen is unidentified.

From germline, CDR1 is DFQATT and CDR2 SNEGSKA (reference sequence). The germline V and J ends were trimmed by 3 bases and 6 bases, with 13 bases remaining between them. This CDR3 comprises 13 residues. These data were also filed under a second study, of yellow fever vaccine responses in identical twins.

This chain links TRBV20-1 with TRBJ2-3; D unresolved. The TCR comes from a woman aged 18-29 years in good health. The sample taken for sequencing was CD4+ T cells sorted from blood. The CDR3 is CSARDGRWDTQYF. The CDR3 coding sequence is TGCAGTGCTAGGGACGGAAGGTGGGATACGCAGTATTTT.